The clone carrying this T cell receptor beta chain showed up just a few times. This entry is derived from a study of blood T cell repertoires in COVID-19. Whole-study context: There were acute and convalescent COVID-19 samples, and they came from the United States, Italy and Spain. Sources were T cells, B-cell-depleted T cells, or PBMCs; the material itself was cDNA or gDNA.

The Seattle site enrolled patients during active infection and followed them longitudinally. In the study's own analysis: By means of reference gene primer amplification, nucleated cell counts were estimated. The table came from immunoSEQ multiplex PCR; TCRdb's copy has only in-frame clones and leaves some out. V and J calls and clone size come straight from that table; D and trimming were deduced from the DNA. The sample contains fewer than 250,000 clones, about 81% of which appear only once. Between the trimmed V and J ends, which lost 1 base and 2 bases, there was a span of 9 bases. Germline CDR1 is LNHDA and CDR2 is SQIVND (reference sequence). The CDR3 contains 14 residues.

This chain joins TRBV19 and TRBJ2-7; D is perhaps TRBD1 (5 bases). The sample comprised peripheral blood. The TCR originated in a woman aged 60-75 years with COVID-19, enrolled during active disease. DNA of the CDR3: TGTGCCAGTAGTATAGGAACAGGAACCTACGAGCAGTACTTC. Encoded protein: CASSIGTGTYEQYF.